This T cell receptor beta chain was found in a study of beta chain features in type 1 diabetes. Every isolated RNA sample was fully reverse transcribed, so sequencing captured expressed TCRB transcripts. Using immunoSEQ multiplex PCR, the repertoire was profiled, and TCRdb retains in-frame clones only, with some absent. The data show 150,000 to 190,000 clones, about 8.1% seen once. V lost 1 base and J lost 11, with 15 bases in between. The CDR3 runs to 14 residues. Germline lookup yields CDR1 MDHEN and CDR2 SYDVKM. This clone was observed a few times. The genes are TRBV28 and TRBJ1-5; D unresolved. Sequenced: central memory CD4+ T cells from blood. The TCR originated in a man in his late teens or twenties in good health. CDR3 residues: CASSLLGPPPAQHF. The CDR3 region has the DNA TGTGCCAGCAGTTTATTGGGCCCCCCGCCAGCCCAGCATTTT.